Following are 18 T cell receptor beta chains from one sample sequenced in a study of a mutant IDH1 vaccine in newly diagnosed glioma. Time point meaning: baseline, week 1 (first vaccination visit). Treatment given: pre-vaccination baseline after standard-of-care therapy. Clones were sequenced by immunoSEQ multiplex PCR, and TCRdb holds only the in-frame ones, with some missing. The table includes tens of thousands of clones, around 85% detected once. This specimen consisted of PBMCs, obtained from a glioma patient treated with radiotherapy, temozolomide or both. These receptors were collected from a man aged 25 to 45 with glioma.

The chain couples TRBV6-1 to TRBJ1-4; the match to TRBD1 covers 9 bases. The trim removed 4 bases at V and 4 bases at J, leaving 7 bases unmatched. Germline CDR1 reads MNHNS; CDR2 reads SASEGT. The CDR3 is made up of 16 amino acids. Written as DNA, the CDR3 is TGTGCCAGCAGTGCAGGACAGGGGCCGGGTAATGAAAAACTGTTTTTT. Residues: CASSAGQGPGNEKLFF.

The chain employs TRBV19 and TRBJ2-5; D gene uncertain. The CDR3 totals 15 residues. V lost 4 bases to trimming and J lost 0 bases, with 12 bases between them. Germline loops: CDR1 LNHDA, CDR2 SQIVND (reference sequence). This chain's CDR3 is CASSSYGPYQETQYF. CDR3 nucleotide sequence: TGTGCCAGTAGTAGCTACGGACCATACCAAGAGACCCAGTACTTC.

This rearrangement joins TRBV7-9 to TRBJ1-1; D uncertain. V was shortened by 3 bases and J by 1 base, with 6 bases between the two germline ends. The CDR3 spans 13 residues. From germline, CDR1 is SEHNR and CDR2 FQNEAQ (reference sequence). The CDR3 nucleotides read TGTGCCAGCAGCTTGTCGGGGAACACTGAAGCTTTCTTT. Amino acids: CASSLSGNTEAFF.

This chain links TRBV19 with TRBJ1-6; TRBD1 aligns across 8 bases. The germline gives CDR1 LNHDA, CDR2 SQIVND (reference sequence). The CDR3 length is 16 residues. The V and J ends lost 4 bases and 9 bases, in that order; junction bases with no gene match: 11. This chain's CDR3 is CASSSGQGALGSPLHF. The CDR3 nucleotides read TGTGCCAGTAGTAGCGGCCAGGGGGCGCTTGGTTCACCCCTCCACTTT.

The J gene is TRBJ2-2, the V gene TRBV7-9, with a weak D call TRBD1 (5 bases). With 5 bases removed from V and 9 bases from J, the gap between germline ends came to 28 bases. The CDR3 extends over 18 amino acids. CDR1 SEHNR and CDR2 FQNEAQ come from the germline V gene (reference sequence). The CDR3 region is CASSPLRQLQVGPRELFF. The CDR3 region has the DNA TGTGCCAGCAGCCCCCTTAGGCAATTACAGGTCGGGCCCCGGGAGCTGTTTTTT.

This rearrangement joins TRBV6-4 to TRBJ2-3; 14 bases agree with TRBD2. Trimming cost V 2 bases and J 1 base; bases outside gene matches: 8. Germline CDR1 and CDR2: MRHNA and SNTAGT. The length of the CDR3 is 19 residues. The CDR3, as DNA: TGTGCCAGCAGTGACGAAGGGACTAGCGGGGGAGGCGGCACAGATACGCAGTATTTT. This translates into CASSDEGTSGGGGTDTQYF.

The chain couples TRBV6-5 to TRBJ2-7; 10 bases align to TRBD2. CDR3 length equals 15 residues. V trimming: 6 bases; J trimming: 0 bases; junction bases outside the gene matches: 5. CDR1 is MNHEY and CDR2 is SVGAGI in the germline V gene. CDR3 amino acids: CASSHSGGGSYEQYF. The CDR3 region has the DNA TGTGCCAGCAGCCACAGCGGGGGGGGCTCCTACGAGCAGTACTTC.

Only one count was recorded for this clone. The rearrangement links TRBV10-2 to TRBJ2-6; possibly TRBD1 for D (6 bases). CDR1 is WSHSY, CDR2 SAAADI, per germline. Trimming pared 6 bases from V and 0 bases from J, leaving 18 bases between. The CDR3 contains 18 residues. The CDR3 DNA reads TGCGCCAGCAGGGCCTTACAGGGAAGGGGCTCTGGGGCCAACGTCCTGACTTTC. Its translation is CASRALQGRGSGANVLTF.

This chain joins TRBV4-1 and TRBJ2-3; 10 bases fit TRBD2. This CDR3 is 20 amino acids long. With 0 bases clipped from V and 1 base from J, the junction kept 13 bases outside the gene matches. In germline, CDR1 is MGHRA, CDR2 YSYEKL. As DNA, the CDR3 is TGCGCCAGCAGCCAAGATTCGGCCAGCGGGGGGGTTCTGGGCACAGATACGCAGTATTTT. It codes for CASSQDSASGGVLGTDTQYF.

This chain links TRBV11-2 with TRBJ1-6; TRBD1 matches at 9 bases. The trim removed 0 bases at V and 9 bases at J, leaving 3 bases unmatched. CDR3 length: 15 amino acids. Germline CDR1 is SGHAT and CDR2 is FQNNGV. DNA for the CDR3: TGTGCCAGCAGCTTAGATGGGACAGGGATTTCACCCCTCCACTTT. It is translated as CASSLDGTGISPLHF.

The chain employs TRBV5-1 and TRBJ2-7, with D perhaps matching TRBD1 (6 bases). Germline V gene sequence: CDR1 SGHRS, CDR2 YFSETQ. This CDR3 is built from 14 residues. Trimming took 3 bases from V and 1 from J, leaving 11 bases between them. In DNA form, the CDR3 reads TGCGCCAGCAGCTACCTCAGGGGTTCCTACGAGCAGTACTTC. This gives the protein CASSYLRGSYEQYF.

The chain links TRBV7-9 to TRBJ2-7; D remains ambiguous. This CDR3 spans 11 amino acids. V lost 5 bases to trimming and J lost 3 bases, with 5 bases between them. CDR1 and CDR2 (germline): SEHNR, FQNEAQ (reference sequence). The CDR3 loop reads CASSQYYEQYF. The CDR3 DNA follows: TGTGCCAGCAGCCAATACTACGAGCAGTACTTC.

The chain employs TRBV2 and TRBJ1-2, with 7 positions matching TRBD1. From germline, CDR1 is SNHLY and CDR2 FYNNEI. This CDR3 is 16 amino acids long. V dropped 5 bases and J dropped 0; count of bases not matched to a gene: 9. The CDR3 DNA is TGTGCCAGCAGTATGGGACAGAGAGCCTCTAACTATGGCTACACCTTC. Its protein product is CASSMGQRASNYGYTF. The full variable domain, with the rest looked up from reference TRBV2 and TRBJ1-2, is EPEVTQTPSHQVTQMGQEVILRCVPISNHLYFYWYRQILGQKVEFLVSFYNNEISEKSEIFDDQFSVERPDGSNFTLKIRSTKLEDSAMYFCASSMGQRASNYGYTFGSGTRLTVV.

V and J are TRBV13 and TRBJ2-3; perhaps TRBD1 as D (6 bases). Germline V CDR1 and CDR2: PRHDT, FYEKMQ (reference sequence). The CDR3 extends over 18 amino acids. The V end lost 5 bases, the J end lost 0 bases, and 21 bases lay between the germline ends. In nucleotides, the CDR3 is TGTGCCAGCAGCCTGGGGTGGGGGCAGACAGAAAGCACAGATACGCAGTATTTT. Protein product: CASSLGWGQTESTDTQYF.

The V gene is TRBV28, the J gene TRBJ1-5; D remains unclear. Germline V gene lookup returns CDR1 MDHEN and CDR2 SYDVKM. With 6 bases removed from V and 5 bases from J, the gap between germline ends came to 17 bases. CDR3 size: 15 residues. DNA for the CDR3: TGTGCCAGCAGCTCTATGCCGGGCGGGGATCAGCCCCAGCATTTT. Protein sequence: CASSSMPGGDQPQHF.

The CDR3 loop reads CASSPPLGNEQFF. The CDR3 region has the DNA TGCGCCAGCAGCCCGCCTTTAGGCAATGAGCAGTTCTTC. The chain is built from TRBV4-1 and TRBJ2-1; D unclear. The CDR3 sequence is 13 residues long. V dropped 4 bases and J dropped 6 bases, with 10 bases sitting between them. The germline V gene has CDR1 MGHRA and CDR2 YSYEKL.

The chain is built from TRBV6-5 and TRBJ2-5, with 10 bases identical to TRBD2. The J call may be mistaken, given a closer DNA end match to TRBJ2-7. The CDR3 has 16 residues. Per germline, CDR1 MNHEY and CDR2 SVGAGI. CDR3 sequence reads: CASSYASGGAQYEQYF. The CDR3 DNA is TGTGCCAGCAGTTACGCGAGCGGGGGGGCCCAATACGAGCAGTACTTC.

The CDR3 DNA reads as TGCAGCGCCGAGAGGTACGTGGGCGATGAGCAGTTCTTC. It is translated as CSAERYVGDEQFF. The chain has TRBV29-1 and TRBJ2-1; D is unclear. Germline CDR1 and CDR2: SQVTM and ANQGSEA. V dropped 7 bases and J dropped 8 bases, with 18 bases sitting between them. The CDR3 runs 13 residues.